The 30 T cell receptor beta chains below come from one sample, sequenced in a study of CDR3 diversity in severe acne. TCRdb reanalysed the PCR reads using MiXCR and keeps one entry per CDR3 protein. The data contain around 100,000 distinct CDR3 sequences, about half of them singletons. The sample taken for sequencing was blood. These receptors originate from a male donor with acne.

CDR3 in DNA: TGTGCCAGCAGCGGATACGCGACGAACACCGGGGAGCTGTTTTTT. Amino acid sequence: CASSGYATNTGELFF. The gene calls are TRBV5-6 and TRBJ2-2, with no clear D. CDR1 SGHDT and CDR2 YYEEEE come from the germline V gene. This CDR3 has 15 residues. Trimming removed 4 bases at V and 0 bases at J, with 10 bases between.

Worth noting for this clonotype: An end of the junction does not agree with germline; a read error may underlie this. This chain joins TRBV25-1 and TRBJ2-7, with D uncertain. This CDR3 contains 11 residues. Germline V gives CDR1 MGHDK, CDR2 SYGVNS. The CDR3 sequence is CASAPSEEQDF. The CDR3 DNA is TGTGCCAGCGCCCCATCGGAAGAGCAGGACTTC.

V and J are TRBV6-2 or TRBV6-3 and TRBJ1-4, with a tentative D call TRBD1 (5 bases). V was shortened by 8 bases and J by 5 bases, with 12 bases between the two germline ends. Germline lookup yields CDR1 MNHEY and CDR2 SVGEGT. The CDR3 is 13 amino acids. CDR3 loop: CASADGDNEKLFF. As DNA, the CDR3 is TGTGCCAGCGCGGACGGGGACAATGAAAAACTGTTTTTT.

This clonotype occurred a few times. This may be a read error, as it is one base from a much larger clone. The CDR3 loop is CACSESIASETQYF. The CDR3 coding sequence is TGCGCCTGCAGTGAGTCGATTGCGTCAGAGACCCAGTACTTC. This chain joins TRBV10-2 and TRBJ2-5, with unresolved D. The CDR3 has 14 residues. CDR1 is WSHSY, CDR2 SAAADI, per germline.

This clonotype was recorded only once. The CDR3 DNA sequence: TGCAGTGCTAGAGACGCCTACGGAACGAATGAGCAGTTCTTC. Translation gives CSARDAYGTNEQFF. This chain connects TRBV20-1 to TRBJ2-1; D is undetermined. The CDR3 totals 14 residues. Per the germline V gene, CDR1 is DFQATT and CDR2 is SNEGSKA (reference sequence). Trimming removed 0 bases from V and 7 bases from J, with 13 bases in between.

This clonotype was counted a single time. The CDR3 coding sequence is TGTGCCACTTCCGGGGACCGAAAGACCCCCTACGAGCAGTACTTC. Translated: CATSGDRKTPYEQYF. The chain employs TRBV2 and TRBJ2-7; TRBD1 or TRBD2 may be the D gene (5 bases each). Germline CDR1 and CDR2: SNHLY and FYNNEI. This CDR3 is 15 amino acids long. Trimming cost V 10 bases and J 2 bases, with 21 bases left between them.

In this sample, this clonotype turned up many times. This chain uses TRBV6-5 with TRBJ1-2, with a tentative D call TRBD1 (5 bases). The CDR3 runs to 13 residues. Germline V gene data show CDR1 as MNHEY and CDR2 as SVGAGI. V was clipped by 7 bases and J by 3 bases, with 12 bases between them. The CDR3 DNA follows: TGTGCCAGCACTGGAGGGACCGACTATGGCTACACCTTC. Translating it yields CASTGGTDYGYTF.

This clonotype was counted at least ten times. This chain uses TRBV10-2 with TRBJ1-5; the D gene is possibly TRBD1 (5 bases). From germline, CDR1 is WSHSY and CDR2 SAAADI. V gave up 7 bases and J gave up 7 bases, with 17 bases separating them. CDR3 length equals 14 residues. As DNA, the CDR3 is TGCGCCAGCAATGGGGCGGCGGGGGGGCAGCCCCAGCATTTT. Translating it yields CASNGAAGGQPQHF.

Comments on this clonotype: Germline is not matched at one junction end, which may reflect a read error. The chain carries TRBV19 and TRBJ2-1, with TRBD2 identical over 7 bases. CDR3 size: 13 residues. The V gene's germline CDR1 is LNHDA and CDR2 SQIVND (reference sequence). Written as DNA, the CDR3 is TGTGCCAGTAACGGCGGGAGAACCGGTGAGCGGTTCTTC. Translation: CASNGGRTGERFF.

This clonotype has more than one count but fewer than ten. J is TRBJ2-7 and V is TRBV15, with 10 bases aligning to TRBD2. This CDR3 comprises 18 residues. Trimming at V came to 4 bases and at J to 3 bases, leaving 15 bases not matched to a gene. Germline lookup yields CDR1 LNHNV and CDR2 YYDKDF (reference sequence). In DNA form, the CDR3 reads TGTGCCACCAGCACAAGACTAATTTCTAGCGGGAGTTTCTACGAGCAGTACTTC. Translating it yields CATSTRLISSGSFYEQYF.

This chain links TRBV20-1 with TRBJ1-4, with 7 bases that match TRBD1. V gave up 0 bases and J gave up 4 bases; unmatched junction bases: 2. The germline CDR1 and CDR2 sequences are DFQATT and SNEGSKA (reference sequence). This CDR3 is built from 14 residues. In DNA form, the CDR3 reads TGCAGTGCTAGAGATCACAGGGGTAATGAAAAACTGTTTTTT. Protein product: CSARDHRGNEKLFF.

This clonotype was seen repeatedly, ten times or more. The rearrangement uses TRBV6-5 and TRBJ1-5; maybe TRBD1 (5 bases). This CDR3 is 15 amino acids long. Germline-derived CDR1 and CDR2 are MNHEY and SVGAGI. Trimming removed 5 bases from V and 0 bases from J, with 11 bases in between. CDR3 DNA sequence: TGTGCCAGCAGTGAGACAGCTTATAGCAATCAGCCCCAGCATTTT. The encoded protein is CASSETAYSNQPQHF.

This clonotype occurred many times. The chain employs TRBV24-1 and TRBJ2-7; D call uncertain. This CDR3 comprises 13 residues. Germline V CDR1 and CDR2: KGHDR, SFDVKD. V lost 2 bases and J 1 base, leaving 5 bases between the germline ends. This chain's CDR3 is CATSDSGSYEQYF. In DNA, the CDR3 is TGTGCCACCAGTGATTCCGGTTCCTACGAGCAGTACTTC.

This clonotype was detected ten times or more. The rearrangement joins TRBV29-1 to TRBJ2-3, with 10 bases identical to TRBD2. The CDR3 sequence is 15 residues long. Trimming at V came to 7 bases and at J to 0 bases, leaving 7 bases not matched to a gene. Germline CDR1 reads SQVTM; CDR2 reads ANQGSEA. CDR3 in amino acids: CSAILAGTSTDTQYF. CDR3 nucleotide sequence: TGCAGCGCTATACTAGCGGGGACTAGCACAGATACGCAGTATTTT.

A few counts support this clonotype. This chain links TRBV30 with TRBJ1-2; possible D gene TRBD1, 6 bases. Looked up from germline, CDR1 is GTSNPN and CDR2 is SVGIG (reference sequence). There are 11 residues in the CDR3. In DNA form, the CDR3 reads TGTGTCTCCTCGGACAGCTATGGCTACACCTTC. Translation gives CVSSDSYGYTF. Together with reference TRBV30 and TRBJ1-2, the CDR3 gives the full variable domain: SQTIHQWPATLVQPVGSPLSLECTVEGTSNPNLYWYRQAAGRGLQLLFYSVGIGQISSEVPQNLSASRPQDRQFILSSKKLLLSDSGFYLCVSSDSYGYTFGSGTRLTVV.

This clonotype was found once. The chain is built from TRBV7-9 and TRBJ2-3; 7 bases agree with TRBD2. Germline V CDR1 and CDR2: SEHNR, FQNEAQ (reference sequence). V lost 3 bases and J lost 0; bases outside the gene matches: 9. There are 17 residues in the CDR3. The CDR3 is CASSFPSSGLSTDTQYF. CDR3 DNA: TGTGCCAGCAGCTTTCCCTCTAGCGGATTGAGCACAGATACGCAGTATTTT. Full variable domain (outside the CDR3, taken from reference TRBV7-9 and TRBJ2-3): DTGVSQNPRHKITKRGQNVTFRCDPISEHNRLYWYRQTLGQGPEFLTYFQNEAQLEKSRLLSDRFSAERPKGSFSTLEIQRTEQGDSAMYLCASSFPSSGLSTDTQYFGPGTRLTVL.

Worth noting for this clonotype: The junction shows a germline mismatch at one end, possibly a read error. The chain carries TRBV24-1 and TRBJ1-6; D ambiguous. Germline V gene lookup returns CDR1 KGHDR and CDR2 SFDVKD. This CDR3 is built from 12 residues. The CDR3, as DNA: TGTGCCAGCAGTCCCCCGGGGTCACCCCTCCACTTT. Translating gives CASSPPGSPLHF.

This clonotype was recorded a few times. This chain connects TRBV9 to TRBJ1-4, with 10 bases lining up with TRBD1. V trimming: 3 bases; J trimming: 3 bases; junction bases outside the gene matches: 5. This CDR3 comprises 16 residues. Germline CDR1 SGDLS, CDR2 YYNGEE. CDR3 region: CASSAGQGVANEKLFF. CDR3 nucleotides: TGTGCCAGCAGCGCCGGACAGGGGGTGGCTAATGAAAAACTGTTTTTT.

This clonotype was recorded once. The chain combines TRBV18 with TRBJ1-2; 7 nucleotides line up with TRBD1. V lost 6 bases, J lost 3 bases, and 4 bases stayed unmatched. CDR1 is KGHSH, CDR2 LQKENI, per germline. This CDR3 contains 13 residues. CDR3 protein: CASSSTGDYGYTF. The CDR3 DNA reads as TGTGCCAGCTCGTCAACAGGGGACTATGGCTACACCTTC. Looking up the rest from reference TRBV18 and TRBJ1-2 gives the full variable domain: NAGVMQNPRHLVRRRGQEARLRCSPMKGHSHVYWYRQLPEEGLKFMVYLQKENIIDESGMPKERFSAEFPKEGPSILRIQQVVRGDSAAYFCASSSTGDYGYTFGSGTRLTVV.

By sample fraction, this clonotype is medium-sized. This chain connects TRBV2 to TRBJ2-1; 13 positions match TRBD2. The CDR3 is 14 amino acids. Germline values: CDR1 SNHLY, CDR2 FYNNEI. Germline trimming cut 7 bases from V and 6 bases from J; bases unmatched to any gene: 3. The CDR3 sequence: CASNRLAGGNEQFF. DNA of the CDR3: TGTGCCAGCAACCGACTAGCGGGGGGCAATGAGCAGTTCTTC.

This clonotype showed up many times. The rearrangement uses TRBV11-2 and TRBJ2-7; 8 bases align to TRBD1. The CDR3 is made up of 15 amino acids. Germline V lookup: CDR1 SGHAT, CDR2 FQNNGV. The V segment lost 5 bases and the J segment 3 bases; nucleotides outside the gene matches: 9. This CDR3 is CASSNLRDRIYEQYF. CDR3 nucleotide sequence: TGTGCCAGCAGCAATTTGCGGGACAGGATCTACGAGCAGTACTTC.

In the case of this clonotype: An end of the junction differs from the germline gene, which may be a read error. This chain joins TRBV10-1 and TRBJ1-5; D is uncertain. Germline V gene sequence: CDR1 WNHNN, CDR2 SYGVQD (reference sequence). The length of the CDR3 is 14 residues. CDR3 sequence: CAGSESSPNQPQHF. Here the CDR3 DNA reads TGCGCCGGCAGTGAGTCGAGTCCGAATCAGCCCCAGCATTTT.

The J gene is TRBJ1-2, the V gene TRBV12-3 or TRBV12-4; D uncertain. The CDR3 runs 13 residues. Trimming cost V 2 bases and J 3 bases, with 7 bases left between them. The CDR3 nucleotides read TGTGCCAGCAGTTTAACAGCCGACTATGGCTACACCTTC. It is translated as CASSLTADYGYTF.

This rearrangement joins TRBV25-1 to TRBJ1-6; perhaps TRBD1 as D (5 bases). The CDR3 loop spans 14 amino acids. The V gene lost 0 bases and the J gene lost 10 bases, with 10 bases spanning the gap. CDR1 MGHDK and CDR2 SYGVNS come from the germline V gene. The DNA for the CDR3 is TGTGCCAGCAGTGAATATCGGGGGAGATCACCCCTCCACTTT. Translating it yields CASSEYRGRSPLHF.

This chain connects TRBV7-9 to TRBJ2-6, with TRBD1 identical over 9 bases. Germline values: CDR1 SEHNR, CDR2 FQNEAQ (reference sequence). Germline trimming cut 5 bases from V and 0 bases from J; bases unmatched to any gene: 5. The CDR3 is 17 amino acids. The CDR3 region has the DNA TGTGCCAGCAGCACCTGGACAGGGGACTCTGGGGCCAACGTCCTGACTTTC. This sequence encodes CASSTWTGDSGANVLTF.

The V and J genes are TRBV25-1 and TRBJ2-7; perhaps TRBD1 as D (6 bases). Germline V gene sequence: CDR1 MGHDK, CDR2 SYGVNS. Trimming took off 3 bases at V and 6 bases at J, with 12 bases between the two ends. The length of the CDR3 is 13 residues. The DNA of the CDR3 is TGTGCCAGCAGTGACCGGACAGTCCGCGAGCAGTACTTC. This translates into CASSDRTVREQYF.

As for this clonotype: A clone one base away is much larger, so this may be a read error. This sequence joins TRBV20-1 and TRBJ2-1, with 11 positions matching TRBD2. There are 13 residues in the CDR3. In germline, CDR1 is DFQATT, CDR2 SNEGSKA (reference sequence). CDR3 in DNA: TGCTTAGCGGGAGGGGGCTCCTACAATGAGCAGCTCTTC. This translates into CLAGGGSYNEQLF.

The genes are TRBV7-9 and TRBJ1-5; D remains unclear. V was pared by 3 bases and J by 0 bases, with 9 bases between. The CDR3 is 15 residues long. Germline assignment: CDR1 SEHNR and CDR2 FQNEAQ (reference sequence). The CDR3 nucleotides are TGTGCCAGCAGCTTTCGTAGTGGTAGCAATCAGCCCCAGCATTTT. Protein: CASSFRSGSNQPQHF.

CDR3 coding DNA: TGTGCCAGCAGCTTAAGTTCAGGGGATGGCTACACCTTC. Translating gives CASSLSSGDGYTF. The chain uses TRBV7-3 and TRBJ1-2; maybe TRBD1 (6 bases). The CDR3 has 13 amino acids. Per the germline V gene, CDR1 is SGHTA and CDR2 is FQGTGA. V lost 1 base, J lost 6 bases, and 9 bases lay in between.

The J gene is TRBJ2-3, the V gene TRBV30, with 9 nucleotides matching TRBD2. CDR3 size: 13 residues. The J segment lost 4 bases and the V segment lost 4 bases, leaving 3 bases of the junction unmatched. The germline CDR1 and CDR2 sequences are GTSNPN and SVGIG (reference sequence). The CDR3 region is CAWKTSGADTQYF. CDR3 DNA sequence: TGTGCCTGGAAGACTAGCGGAGCAGATACGCAGTATTTT.